This T cell receptor beta chain was obtained from a study of blood T cell repertoires in COVID-19. Study-level background: T cells, B-cell-depleted T cells, or PBMCs provided the cDNA or gDNA that served as material.

The CDR3 totals 15 residues. The germline V gene encodes CDR1 MNHEY and CDR2 SVGAGI. The ends lost 4 bases at V and 5 bases at J; junction bases unmatched: 9. In the authors' workflow: The authors estimated nucleated cell counts from reference gene primer amplification. Sequencing used immunoSEQ multiplex PCR; TCRdb keeps in-frame clones, though not all of them. That table furnishes V, J and clone size, whereas the DNA furnished D and trimming. The repertoire holds under 250,000 clones, about 85% seen once, with 1.9% in the top ten. The source material was peripheral blood. The sequence derives from a man under 40 who had recovered from COVID-19. The chain couples TRBV6-5 to TRBJ2-5; TRBD2 matches at 8 bases. This CDR3 reads CASSSYRGGRETQYF. In nucleotides, the CDR3 is TGTGCCAGCAGTTCATACCGGGGGGGCCGGGAGACCCAGTACTTC.